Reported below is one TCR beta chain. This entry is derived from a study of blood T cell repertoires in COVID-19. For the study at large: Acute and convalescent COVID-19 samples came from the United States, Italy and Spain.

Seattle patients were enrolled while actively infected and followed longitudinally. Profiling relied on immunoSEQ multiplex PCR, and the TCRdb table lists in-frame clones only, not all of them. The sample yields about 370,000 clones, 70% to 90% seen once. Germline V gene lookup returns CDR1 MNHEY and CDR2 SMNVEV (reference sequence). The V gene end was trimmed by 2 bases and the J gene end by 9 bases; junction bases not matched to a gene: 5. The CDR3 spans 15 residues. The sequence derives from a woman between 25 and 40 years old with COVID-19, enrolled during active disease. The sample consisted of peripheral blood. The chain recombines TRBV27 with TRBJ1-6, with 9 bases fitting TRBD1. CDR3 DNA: TGTGCCAGCAGTTTAAAGGGACAGGGAGGTTCACCCCTCCACTTT. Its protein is CASSLKGQGGSPLHF.